This T cell receptor (beta chain) came from a study of OX40 agonist ivuxolimab in advanced cancers. Study-wide context: Patients received ivuxolimab, an agonistic anti-OX40 (CD134) antibody.

TCRdb's table, derived via immunoSEQ multiplex PCR, lists solely in-frame clones and lacks some. The sample records 150,000 to 190,000 clones, roughly 94% being singletons. Notes on the study in general: The antigens recognized by the expanded peripheral T cells, that is their antigen specificity, were not determined.

Blood sampling took place at baseline, cycle 4 day 1, and cycle 7 day 1. The V gene end was trimmed by 1 base and the J gene end by 0 bases; junction bases not matched to a gene: 5. Germline V CDR1 and CDR2: LNHNV, YYDKDF (reference sequence). CDR3 length: 17 amino acids. Note on this clone: The antigen is not known.

The sample in question was CD4+ or CD8+ T cells sorted from blood, obtained in a trial of the OX40 agonist ivuxolimab. The TCR was taken from an adult with an advanced solid tumor such as melanoma, head and neck, liver or kidney cancer. V and J are TRBV15 and TRBJ2-3; 9 positions match TRBD2. CDR3 protein: CATSRGSSGDSTDTQYF. The CDR3 coding sequence is TGTGCCACCAGCAGAGGGTCTAGCGGGGACAGCACAGATACGCAGTATTTT.